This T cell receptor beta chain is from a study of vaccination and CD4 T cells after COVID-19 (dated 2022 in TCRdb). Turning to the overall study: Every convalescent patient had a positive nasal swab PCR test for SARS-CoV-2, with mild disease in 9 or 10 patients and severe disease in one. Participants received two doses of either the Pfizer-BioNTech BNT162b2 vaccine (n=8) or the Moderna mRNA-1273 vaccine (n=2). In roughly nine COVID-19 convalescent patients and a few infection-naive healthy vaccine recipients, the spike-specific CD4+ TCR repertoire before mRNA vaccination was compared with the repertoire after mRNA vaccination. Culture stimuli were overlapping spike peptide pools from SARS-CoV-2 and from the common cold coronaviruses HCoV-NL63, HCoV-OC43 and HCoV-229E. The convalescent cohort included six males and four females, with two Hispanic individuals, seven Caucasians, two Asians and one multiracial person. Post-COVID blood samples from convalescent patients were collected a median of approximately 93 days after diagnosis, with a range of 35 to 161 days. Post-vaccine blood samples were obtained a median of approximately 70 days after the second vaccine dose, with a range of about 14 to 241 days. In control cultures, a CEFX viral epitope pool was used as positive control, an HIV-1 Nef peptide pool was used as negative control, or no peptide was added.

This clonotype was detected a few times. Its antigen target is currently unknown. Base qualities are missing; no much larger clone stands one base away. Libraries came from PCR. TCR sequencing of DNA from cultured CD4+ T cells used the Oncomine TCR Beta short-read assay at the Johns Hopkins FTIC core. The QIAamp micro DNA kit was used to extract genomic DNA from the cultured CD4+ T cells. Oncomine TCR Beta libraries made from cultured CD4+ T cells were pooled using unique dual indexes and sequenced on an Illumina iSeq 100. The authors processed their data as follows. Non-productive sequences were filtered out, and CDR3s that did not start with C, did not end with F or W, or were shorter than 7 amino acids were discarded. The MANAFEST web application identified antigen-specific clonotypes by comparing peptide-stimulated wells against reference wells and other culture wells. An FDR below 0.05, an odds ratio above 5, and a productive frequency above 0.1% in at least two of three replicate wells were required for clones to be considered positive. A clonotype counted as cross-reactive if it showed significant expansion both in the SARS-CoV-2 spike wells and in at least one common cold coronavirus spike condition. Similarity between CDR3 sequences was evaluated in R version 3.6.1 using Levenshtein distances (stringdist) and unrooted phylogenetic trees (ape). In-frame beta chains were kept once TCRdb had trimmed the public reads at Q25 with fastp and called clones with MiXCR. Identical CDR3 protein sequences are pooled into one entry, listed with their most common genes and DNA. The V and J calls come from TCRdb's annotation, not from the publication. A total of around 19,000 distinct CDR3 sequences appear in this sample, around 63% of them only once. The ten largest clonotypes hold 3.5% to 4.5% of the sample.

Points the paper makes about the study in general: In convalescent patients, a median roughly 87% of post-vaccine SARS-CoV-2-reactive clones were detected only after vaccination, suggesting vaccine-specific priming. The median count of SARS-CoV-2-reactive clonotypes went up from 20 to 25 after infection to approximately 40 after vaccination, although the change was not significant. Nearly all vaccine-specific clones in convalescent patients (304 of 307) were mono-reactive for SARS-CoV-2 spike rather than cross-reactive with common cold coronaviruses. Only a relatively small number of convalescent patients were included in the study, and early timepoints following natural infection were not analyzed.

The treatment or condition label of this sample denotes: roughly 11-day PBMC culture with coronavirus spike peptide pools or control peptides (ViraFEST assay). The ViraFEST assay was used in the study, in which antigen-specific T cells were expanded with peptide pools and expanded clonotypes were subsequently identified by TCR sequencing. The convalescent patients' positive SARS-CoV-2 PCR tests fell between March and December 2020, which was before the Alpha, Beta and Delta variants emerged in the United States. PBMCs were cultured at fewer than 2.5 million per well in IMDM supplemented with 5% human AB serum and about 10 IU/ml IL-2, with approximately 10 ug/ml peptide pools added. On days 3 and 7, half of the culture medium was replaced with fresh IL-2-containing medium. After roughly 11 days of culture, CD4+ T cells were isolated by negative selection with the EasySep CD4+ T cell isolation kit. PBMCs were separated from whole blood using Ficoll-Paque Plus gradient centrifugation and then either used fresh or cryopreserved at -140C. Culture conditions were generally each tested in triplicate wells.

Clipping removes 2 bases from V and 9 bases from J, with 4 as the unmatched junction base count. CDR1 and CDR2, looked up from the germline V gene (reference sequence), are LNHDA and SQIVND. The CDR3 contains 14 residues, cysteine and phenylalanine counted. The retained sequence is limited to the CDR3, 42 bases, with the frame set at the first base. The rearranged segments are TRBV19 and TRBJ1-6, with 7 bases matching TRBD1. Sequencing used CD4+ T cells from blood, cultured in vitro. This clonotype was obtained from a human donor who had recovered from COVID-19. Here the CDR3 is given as CASSIRQGFSPLHF. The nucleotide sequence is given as TGTGCCAGTAGTATAAGACAGGGTTTTTCACCCCTCCACTTT.